Listed below are T cell receptor beta chains from one sample, sequenced in a study of T cell repertoires in aging, cancer and after chemotherapy. TCRdb ran MiXCR on the multiplex PCR reads and lists one entry per CDR3 protein. The sample gives about 3,100 distinct CDR3 sequences, approximately 29% of which show up once; over 13% is in the top ten. Sequencing used blood. The receptors were gathered from a human donor in good health. CDR3s include the opening cysteine and the closing phenylalanine or tryptophan. Fields, in order: CDR3 length, J gene, V gene, CDR3 protein.

len: 17
j_gene: TRBJ2-1
v_gene: TRBV6-2/TRBV6-3
CDR3aa: CASSYSPPSGVYNEQFF

len: 14
j_gene: TRBJ2-7
v_gene: TRBV5-5
CDR3aa: CASSTGGFHYEQYF

len: 13
j_gene: TRBJ1-2
v_gene: TRBV7-9
CDR3aa: CASSFLRGSGYTF

len: 14
j_gene: TRBJ2-7
v_gene: TRBV9
CDR3aa: CASSVGRGAREQYF

len: 15
j_gene: TRBJ2-5
v_gene: TRBV6-1
CDR3aa: CASRAPGQGGETQYF

len: 14
j_gene: TRBJ2-1
v_gene: TRBV29-1
CDR3aa: CSVVGQGAYNEQFF

len: 11
j_gene: TRBJ1-2
v_gene: TRBV20-1
CDR3aa: CSARSGYGYTF

len: 15
j_gene: TRBJ1-4
v_gene: TRBV19
CDR3aa: CASSIRGPGGEKLFF

len: 12
j_gene: TRBJ1-1
v_gene: TRBV12-3/TRBV12-4
CDR3aa: CASSLIGSEAFF

len: 13
j_gene: TRBJ1-3
v_gene: TRBV6-1
CDR3aa: CASSVTSGNTIYF

len: 14
j_gene: -
v_gene: TRBV29-1
CDR3aa: CSALGRQGGGEQYF

len: 13
j_gene: TRBJ1-2
v_gene: TRBV5-4
CDR3aa: CASSVTGVGGYTF

len: 13
j_gene: TRBJ2-2
v_gene: TRBV6-4
CDR3aa: CASSEGGAGELFF

len: 15
j_gene: TRBJ1-3
v_gene: TRBV18
CDR3aa: CASSSSDRAENTIYF

len: 13
j_gene: TRBJ2-7
v_gene: TRBV6-5
CDR3aa: CASSYAGTYEQYF

len: 16
j_gene: TRBJ2-2
v_gene: TRBV5-1
CDR3aa: CASSADRGLGTGELFF

len: 13
j_gene: TRBJ2-2
v_gene: TRBV6-4
CDR3aa: CASSDRDTGELFF

len: 12
j_gene: TRBJ1-1
v_gene: TRBV20-1
CDR3aa: CSAREGAQGAFF

len: 14
j_gene: TRBJ1-5
v_gene: TRBV30
CDR3aa: CAWSAGTGHQPQHF

len: 12
j_gene: TRBJ1-5
v_gene: TRBV12-3/TRBV12-4
CDR3aa: CASSFWNQPQHF

len: 14
j_gene: TRBJ1-5
v_gene: TRBV6-2/TRBV6-3
CDR3aa: CASSLLRSNQPQHF

len: 14
j_gene: TRBJ1-2
v_gene: TRBV27
CDR3aa: CASSFRAGETGYTF

len: 14
j_gene: TRBJ2-7
v_gene: TRBV28
CDR3aa: CASSLDPGSYEQYF

len: 12
j_gene: TRBJ2-1
v_gene: TRBV20-1
CDR3aa: CSARPPIVEQFF

len: 14
j_gene: TRBJ2-7
v_gene: TRBV5-4
CDR3aa: CASSEVGPSGEQYF

len: 15
j_gene: TRBJ1-4
v_gene: TRBV20-1
CDR3aa: CSARRGGATNEKLFF

len: 16
j_gene: TRBJ2-7
v_gene: TRBV11-2
CDR3aa: CASSLGTSGSRYEQYF

len: 16
j_gene: TRBJ2-7
v_gene: TRBV6-5
CDR3aa: CASSLVGRQGVYEQYF

len: 12
j_gene: TRBJ2-7
v_gene: TRBV20-1
CDR3aa: CSARAGDYEQYF

len: 14
j_gene: TRBJ2-7
v_gene: TRBV5-1
CDR3aa: CASSLGTDVYEQYF

len: 13
j_gene: TRBJ2-3
v_gene: TRBV6-1
CDR3aa: CASSEAGGYTQYF

len: 17
j_gene: TRBJ1-2
v_gene: TRBV27
CDR3aa: CASSLRFGFAGNYGYTF

len: 13
j_gene: TRBJ2-1
v_gene: TRBV27
CDR3aa: CASSATSAGEQFF

len: 13
j_gene: TRBJ2-3
v_gene: TRBV24-1
CDR3aa: CATSEPGTDTQYF

len: 13
j_gene: TRBJ2-7
v_gene: TRBV5-4
CDR3aa: CAMVASGREEQYF